There are a few counts of the clone carrying this T cell receptor (beta chain). This sample was taken from a study of blood T cell repertoires in COVID-19. Whole-study context: The United States, Italy and Spain provided the acute and convalescent COVID-19 samples. In each case, the material was cDNA or gDNA derived from T cells, B-cell-depleted T cells, or PBMCs.

As handled by the study authors: Nucleated cell counts were estimated from reference gene primer amplification. Profiled with immunoSEQ multiplex PCR; TCRdb holds only in-frame clones, not every one. V, J and clone size reflect that table, while D and trimming were determined from the DNA. The table has more than 50,000 clones, about 73% seen once; the top ten hold around 14%. This TCR was sampled from a woman between 65 and 79 years old with acute or convalescent COVID-19. The sample taken for sequencing was peripheral blood.

The CDR3 sequence: CASSSVTGRPNEKLFF. As DNA, the CDR3 is TGTGCCAGCAGCTCGGTGACAGGGCGCCCTAATGAAAAACTGTTTTTT. This chain links TRBV11-2 with TRBJ1-4; 7 bases match TRBD1. This CDR3 is built from 16 residues. CDR1 and CDR2 from the germline V gene are SGHAT and FQNNGV. J lost 3 bases, V lost 4 bases, and 8 bases had no gene match. Together with reference TRBV11-2 and TRBJ1-4, the CDR3 gives the full variable domain: EAGVAQSPRYKIIEKRQSVAFWCNPISGHATLYWYQQILGQGPKLLIQFQNNGVVDDSQLPKDRFSAERLKGVDSTLKIQPAKLEDSAVYLCASSSVTGRPNEKLFFGSGTQLSVL.